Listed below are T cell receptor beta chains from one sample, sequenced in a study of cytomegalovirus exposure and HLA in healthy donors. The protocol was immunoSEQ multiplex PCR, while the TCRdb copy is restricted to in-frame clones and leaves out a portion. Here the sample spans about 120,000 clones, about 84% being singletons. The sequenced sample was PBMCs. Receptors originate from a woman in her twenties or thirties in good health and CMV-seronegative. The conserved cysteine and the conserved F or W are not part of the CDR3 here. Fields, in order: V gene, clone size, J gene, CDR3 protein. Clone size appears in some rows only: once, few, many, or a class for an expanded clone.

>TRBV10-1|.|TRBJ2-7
ASSESTPIYEQY
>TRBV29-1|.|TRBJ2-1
SVRNQTSGGLSGQF
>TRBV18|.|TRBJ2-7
ASSQLPGQGAHEQY
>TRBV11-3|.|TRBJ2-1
ASSLVSGGANEQF
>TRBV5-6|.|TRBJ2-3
ASSWDRGADTQY
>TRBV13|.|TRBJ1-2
ASSLYRESGYT
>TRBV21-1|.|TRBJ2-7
ASSRRLQGAYEQY
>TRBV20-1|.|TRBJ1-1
SAYRGTEAF
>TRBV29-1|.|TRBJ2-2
SVVPGTLLTGELF
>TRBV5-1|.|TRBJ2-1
ASSFSGTGGEDEQF
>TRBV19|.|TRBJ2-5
ASSIGGQGKRETQY
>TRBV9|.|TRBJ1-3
ASSVGQTRLSGNTIY
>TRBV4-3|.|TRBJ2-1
ASSQGGYNEQF
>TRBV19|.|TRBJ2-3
ATLRRGSDTQY
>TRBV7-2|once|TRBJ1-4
ASSFGGNEKLF
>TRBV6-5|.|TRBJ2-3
ASSYSPRSLGQY
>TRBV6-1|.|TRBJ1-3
ASSDPGGRSGNTIY
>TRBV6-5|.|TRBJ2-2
ASSYTRNSNTGELF
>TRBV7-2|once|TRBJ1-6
ASSRTGPYNSPLH
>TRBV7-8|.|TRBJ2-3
ASSLAPPGQGVTDTQY
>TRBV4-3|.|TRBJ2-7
ASSQDRDRVFNEQY
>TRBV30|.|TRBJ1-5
AWSVGTVNQPQH
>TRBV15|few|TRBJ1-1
ATSARDSWNTEAF
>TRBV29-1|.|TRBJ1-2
SVRDRLYGYT